This TCR beta chain was captured in a study of T cell clones after liver transplantation. The wider study: As an antigen-independent comparator, third-party-reactive TCRbeta sequences came from pre-transplant mixed lymphocyte reactions. Until 12-24 months post-transplant, subjects got standard immunosuppression and no induction. Samples came pre-transplant, pre-randomization before withdrawal, and post-randomization after withdrawal ended.

Measured with immunoSEQ multiplex PCR; TCRdb has only the in-frame clones, and not every one. Of tens of thousands of clones listed, more than 75% are singletons. CDR1 LGHNA and CDR2 YNFKEQ come from the germline V gene. V was cut by 3 bases and J by 2 bases, with 8 bases left in between. The CDR3 is made up of 14 amino acids. The V call is TRBV4-2, the J call TRBJ2-1; TRBD2 is a possible D gene (5 bases). Sample: CD4+ T cells from blood, taken before liver transplant. This TCR was sampled from a human donor who received a liver transplant. CDR3 region: CASSQGEAYNEQFF. Here the CDR3 DNA reads TGTGCCAGCAGCCAGGGAGAGGCCTACAATGAGCAGTTCTTC.